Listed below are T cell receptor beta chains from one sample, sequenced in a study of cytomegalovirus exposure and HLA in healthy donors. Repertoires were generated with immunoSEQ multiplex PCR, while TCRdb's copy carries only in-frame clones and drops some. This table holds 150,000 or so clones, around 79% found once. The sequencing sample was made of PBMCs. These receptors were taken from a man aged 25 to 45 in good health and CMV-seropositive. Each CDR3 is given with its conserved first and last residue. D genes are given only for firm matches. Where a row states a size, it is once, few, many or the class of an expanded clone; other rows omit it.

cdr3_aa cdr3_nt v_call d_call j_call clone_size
CASSALGLLTDTQYF TGTGCCAGCAGCGCGTTGGGACTCCTCACAGATACGCAGTATTTT TRBV9 NA TRBJ2-3 NA
CASSIDLGQLNTEAFF TGTGCCAGTAGTATAGATCTTGGGCAGTTGAACACTGAAGCTTTCTTT TRBV19 NA TRBJ1-1 NA
CASSATGGTIGYGYTF TGTGCCAGCAGTGCGACAGGGGGGACAATAGGCTATGGCTACACCTTC TRBV6-1 TRBD1 TRBJ1-2 few
CASRRVAATNEKLFF TGTGCCAGCAGGAGGGTGGCGGCAACTAATGAAAAACTGTTTTTT TRBV27 NA TRBJ1-4 NA
CASTTGPYYGYTF TGTGCCAGCACCACTGGGCCATACTATGGCTACACCTTC TRBV28 NA TRBJ1-2 NA
CASSLGAGHTGELFF TGTGCCAGCAGCTTAGGGGCGGGGCACACCGGGGAGCTGTTTTTT TRBV11-2 NA TRBJ2-2 once
CASSLGQPGDTQYF TGCGCCAGCAGCTTGGGGCAGCCCGGGGATACGCAGTATTTT TRBV5-1 NA TRBJ2-3 NA
CASSEASAGPGGEQFF TGTGCCAGCAGTGAAGCTTCAGCGGGGCCCGGGGGGGAGCAGTTCTTC TRBV6-1 TRBD2 TRBJ2-1 NA
CASSSTGGQAFF TGTGCCAGCAGCTCAACAGGGGGCCAGGCTTTCTTT TRBV11-2 TRBD1 TRBJ1-1 once
CASSLGRGVRDTQYF TGTGCCAGCAGCTTGGGCAGGGGAGTACGAGATACGCAGTATTTT TRBV5-4 NA TRBJ2-3 few
CASSDTSRGTEAFF TGTGCCAGCAGTGATACGTCCAGGGGCACTGAAGCTTTCTTT TRBV6-4 NA TRBJ1-1 few
CASSPAGRLAGPHNEQFF TGTGCCAGCAGCCCGGCAGGTAGACTAGCGGGCCCTCACAATGAGCAGTTCTTC TRBV5-4 TRBD2 TRBJ2-1 NA
CASSREDSMNTEAFF TGTGCCAGCAGCCGAGAGGACAGCATGAACACTGAAGCTTTCTTT TRBV6-1 NA TRBJ1-1 NA
CASSWAGGETDTQYF TGTGCCAGTAGTTGGGCGGGGGGAGAGACAGATACGCAGTATTTT TRBV19 TRBD2 TRBJ2-3 NA
CASSETSGIGEQYF TGTGCCAGCAGCGAGACTAGCGGGATAGGCGAGCAGTACTTC TRBV7-6 TRBD2 TRBJ2-7 NA
CASSQDLRASTDTQYF TGCGCCAGCAGCCAAGACCTGCGGGCTAGCACAGATACGCAGTATTTT TRBV4-3 NA TRBJ2-3 NA
CAWSGGGNTIYF TGTGCCTGGAGCGGGGGTGGAAACACCATATATTTT TRBV30 NA TRBJ1-3 NA
CASSSGTQGETQYF TGCGCCAGCAGCTCGGGGACACAGGGAGAGACCCAGTACTTC TRBV5-1 NA TRBJ2-5 NA
CASRGGAGNTIYF TGTGCCAGCCGGGGAGGGGCTGGAAACACCATATATTTT TRBV7-9 NA TRBJ1-3 NA
CASSEALPSGGTYEQYF TGTGCCAGCAGTGAAGCGCTTCCTAGCGGGGGGACCTACGAGCAGTACTTC TRBV6-1 TRBD2 TRBJ2-7 once
CASSLGTGGGKSNEQFF TGTGCCAGCAGCTTGGGGACCGGGGGGGGCAAAAGCAATGAGCAGTTCTTC TRBV11-3 TRBD2 TRBJ2-1 NA
CASSASRTGGNLYF TGTGCCAGCAGTGCCTCGCGGACAGGGGGTAACCTGTACTTC TRBV25-1 TRBD1 TRBJ2-7 NA
CASSDRTGNTGELFF TGCGCCAGCAGCGATCGGACAGGGAACACCGGGGAGCTGTTTTTT TRBV5-1 TRBD1 TRBJ2-2 NA
CASSDRAGTDTQYF TGCGCCAGCTCGGACAGGGCCGGCACAGATACGCAGTATTTT TRBV5-1 TRBD1 TRBJ2-3 NA
CASKTTGGVGSEQYF TGTGCCAGCAAGACGACAGGAGGAGTTGGTAGCGAGCAGTACTTC TRBV27 NA TRBJ2-7 NA
CASSLGTMEEKLFF TGCGCCAGCAGCTTGGGGACTATGGAGGAAAAACTGTTTTTT TRBV5-1 NA TRBJ1-4 once
CASSLVLSEQYF TGTGCCAGCAGCTTAGTTTTGAGCGAGCAGTACTTC TRBV7-8 NA TRBJ2-7 NA
CATSSGSTGELFF TGTGCCACCAGCAGTGGTAGTACCGGGGAGCTGTTTTTT TRBV15 NA TRBJ2-2 NA
CASSQATGGTDTGELFF TGCGCCAGCAGCCAAGCTACAGGGGGCACAGACACCGGGGAGCTGTTTTTT TRBV4-1 TRBD1 TRBJ2-2 NA
CASSSTRDSFTEAFF TGTGCCAGTAGCTCTACCCGGGACAGCTTCACTGAAGCTTTCTTT TRBV7-2 TRBD1 TRBJ1-1 NA
CASRSGTGKDYEQYF TGTGCCAGCAGATCCGGGACAGGGAAAGACTACGAGCAGTACTTC TRBV6-5 TRBD1 TRBJ2-7 NA
CASSPGRYNEQFF TGTGCCAGCTCACCAGGCCGCTACAATGAGCAGTTCTTC TRBV18 NA TRBJ2-1 NA
CSAGTTDTQYF TGCAGCGCTGGGACTACAGATACGCAGTATTTT TRBV29-1 NA TRBJ2-3 NA
CASSLAPGTGGNEQYF TGCGCCAGCAGCTTGGCACCCGGGACAGGGGGGAACGAGCAGTACTTC TRBV5-1 TRBD1 TRBJ2-7 NA
CASSLGDTQYF TGTGCCAGCAGTCTAGGAGATACGCAGTATTTT TRBV6-1 NA TRBJ2-3 few
CAWNRVHGYTF TGTGCCTGGAACAGGGTCCATGGCTACACCTTC TRBV30 NA TRBJ1-2 few
CASSPGTGRHANTEAFF TGTGCCAGCTCACCGGGGACAGGGAGGCACGCGAACACTGAAGCTTTCTTT TRBV18 TRBD1 TRBJ1-1 NA
CASSSGFTEAFF TGTGCCAGCAGTTCGGGGTTTACTGAAGCTTTCTTT TRBV27 NA TRBJ1-1 few
CASSPVGAKTNEKLFF TGTGCCAGCAGCCCGGTTGGGGCGAAGACTAATGAAAAACTGTTTTTT TRBV7-9 NA TRBJ1-4 NA
CASSVVGRELFF TGTGCCAGCAGCGTAGTGGGGCGGGAGCTGTTTTTT TRBV9 NA TRBJ2-2 NA
CASSTSRRETQYF TGTGCCAGCAGCACCTCACGGAGGGAGACCCAGTACTTC TRBV5-4 NA TRBJ2-5 NA
CASSLGGLAIQETQYF TGCGCCAGCAGCTTGGGTGGACTAGCGATCCAAGAGACCCAGTACTTC TRBV5-1 TRBD2 TRBJ2-5 few
CASSQRTNQDTQYF TGCGCCAGCAGCCAAAGGACTAACCAAGATACGCAGTATTTT TRBV4-3 NA TRBJ2-3 NA
CASTPGVAPNEQFF TGTGCCAGCACCCCAGGGGTGGCTCCTAATGAGCAGTTCTTC TRBV5-4 NA TRBJ2-1 NA
CASSVKRDGYTF TGCGCCAGCAGCGTTAAGCGCGATGGCTACACCTTC TRBV5-1 NA TRBJ1-2 NA
CASSLAPGTGDYEQYF TGCGCCAGCAGCTTGGCCCCCGGGACAGGGGATTACGAGCAGTACTTC TRBV5-1 TRBD1 TRBJ2-7 NA
CASSYSLYRGTEAFF TGTGCCAGCAGTTACTCGTTATATCGGGGGACTGAAGCTTTCTTT TRBV6-5 NA TRBJ1-1 NA
CASSGTGTTYNEQFF TGTGCCAGCAGCGGTACCGGGACTACCTACAATGAGCAGTTCTTC TRBV9 TRBD2 TRBJ2-1 NA
CASSFNSGANVLTF TGTGCCAGCAGTTTCAACTCTGGGGCCAACGTCCTGACTTTC TRBV27 NA TRBJ2-6 few
CAYRVGGRADTQYF TGTGCCTATCGAGTCGGGGGGAGGGCAGATACGCAGTATTTT TRBV30 TRBD2 TRBJ2-3 NA
CASSFTGAPTYEQYF TGTGCCAGCAGCTTTACGGGAGCGCCTACCTACGAGCAGTACTTC TRBV7-9 NA TRBJ2-7 NA
CAWSLGLAGLEQFF TGTGCCTGGAGCCTTGGACTAGCGGGACTAGAGCAGTTCTTC TRBV30 TRBD2 TRBJ2-1 NA
CSGGLGSGGNEQFF TGCAGCGGAGGCCTGGGTAGCGGGGGAAATGAGCAGTTCTTC TRBV29-1 TRBD2 TRBJ2-1 few
CASSRPGSGRSSYNEQFF TGTGCCAGCAGCCGGCCGGGTAGCGGGAGGTCATCGTACAATGAGCAGTTCTTC TRBV11-2 TRBD2 TRBJ2-1 NA
CASSRGRGGDYEQYF TGTGCCAGCAGTCGGGGCAGGGGAGGGGACTACGAGCAGTACTTC TRBV28 NA TRBJ2-7 NA
CASSLVPRGNTEAFF TGCGCCAGCAGCTTGGTGCCAAGAGGGAACACTGAAGCTTTCTTT TRBV5-1 NA TRBJ1-1 NA
CASSQDGQGNQPQHF TGCGCCAGCAGCCAAGATGGGCAGGGCAATCAGCCCCAGCATTTT TRBV4-3 NA TRBJ1-5 NA
CASRDSATRNQPQHF TGTGCCAGCAGAGACAGTGCTACCCGAAATCAGCCCCAGCATTTT TRBV6-1 NA TRBJ1-5 NA
CASSLGVKIGGLFF TGTGCCAGCAGCTTAGGGGTGAAAATCGGGGGGCTGTTTTTT TRBV7-9 NA TRBJ2-2 NA